The rows below give T cell receptor beta chains drawn from one sample of a study of radiotherapy plus CTLA-4 blockade in lung cancer. Profiled with immunoSEQ multiplex PCR; TCRdb holds only in-frame clones, not every one. This sample has fewer than 55,000 clones, with 70% to 80% found just once. The source was peripheral blood, collected from a patient treated with radiotherapy plus ipilimumab. Receptors were obtained from a human donor with non-small cell lung cancer whose response to radiotherapy plus ipilimumab could not be evaluated. Both conserved end residues are part of each CDR3. Each record gives: J gene, V gene, CDR3 protein.

J gene: TRBJ2-7
V gene: TRBV27
CDR3 protein: CASRLTDIDYEQYF

J gene: TRBJ2-1
V gene: TRBV5-1
CDR3 protein: CASSLDGDSSYNEQFF

J gene: TRBJ1-5
V gene: TRBV15
CDR3 protein: CATSRPAAGGSNQPQHF

J gene: TRBJ1-4
V gene: TRBV5-8
CDR3 protein: CASSLAQGAGEKLFF

J gene: TRBJ1-1
V gene: TRBV28
CDR3 protein: CASSLGGSAEAFF

J gene: TRBJ2-2
V gene: TRBV5-1
CDR3 protein: CATQWGPEPGELFF

J gene: TRBJ2-1
V gene: TRBV27
CDR3 protein: CASSLLASGSSGYNEQFF

J gene: TRBJ2-1
V gene: TRBV30
CDR3 protein: CAWGRPSVDEQFF

J gene: TRBJ2-7
V gene: TRBV11-2
CDR3 protein: CASSSIRDSVLRVKYF

J gene: TRBJ2-7
V gene: TRBV29-1
CDR3 protein: CSVEDSTSGSSYEQYF

J gene: TRBJ2-1
V gene: TRBV7-2
CDR3 protein: CASSLAAGGAEQFF

J gene: TRBJ1-1
V gene: TRBV6-4
CDR3 protein: CASSDTGGVEKAFF

J gene: TRBJ1-4
V gene: TRBV13
CDR3 protein: CASSLRGGPNEKLFF

J gene: TRBJ1-2
V gene: TRBV21-1
CDR3 protein: CASSKGRDQGPLREYGYTF

J gene: TRBJ2-3
V gene: TRBV4-3
CDR3 protein: CASSQFSAGGIDTQYF

J gene: TRBJ2-1
V gene: TRBV5-1
CDR3 protein: CASSTAGTGEGEQFF

J gene: TRBJ1-3
V gene: TRBV30
CDR3 protein: CAWRSHTGESGNTIYF

J gene: TRBJ1-1
V gene: TRBV28
CDR3 protein: CASSLWEVGAEAFF

J gene: TRBJ1-5
V gene: TRBV7-2
CDR3 protein: CASSLSRGVGQPQHF

J gene: NA
V gene: TRBV7-2
CDR3 protein: CASRPGTSGFSYEQYF

J gene: TRBJ1-4
V gene: TRBV10-3
CDR3 protein: CAISRGKEKLFF

J gene: TRBJ2-5
V gene: TRBV12-5
CDR3 protein: CASGGGYPETQYF

J gene: TRBJ2-1
V gene: TRBV7-9
CDR3 protein: CASELQGSGINEQFF

J gene: TRBJ1-6
V gene: TRBV7-9
CDR3 protein: CASSPDGQSHSPLHF

J gene: TRBJ2-7
V gene: TRBV19
CDR3 protein: CASSMNGAGVSYEQYF

J gene: TRBJ1-6
V gene: TRBV29-1
CDR3 protein: CSVSSGQGADSPLHF

J gene: TRBJ2-1
V gene: TRBV29-1
CDR3 protein: CSVEGTGYNEQFF

J gene: TRBJ2-5
V gene: TRBV7-2
CDR3 protein: CASSLSAEETQYF

J gene: TRBJ2-7
V gene: TRBV5-1
CDR3 protein: CASSLDHQGNEQYF

J gene: TRBJ2-6
V gene: TRBV5-1
CDR3 protein: CASSSGDSSGANVLTF

J gene: TRBJ2-3
V gene: TRBV5-4
CDR3 protein: CASSSWDISTDTQYF

J gene: TRBJ2-3
V gene: TRBV5-1
CDR3 protein: CASSYYGQSDTQYF

J gene: TRBJ2-3
V gene: TRBV29-1
CDR3 protein: CSVGQVAGGTDTQYF

J gene: TRBJ2-2
V gene: TRBV4-3
CDR3 protein: CASSQDRGTAMAGELFF

J gene: TRBJ2-7
V gene: TRBV5-4
CDR3 protein: CASKRDSYEQYF